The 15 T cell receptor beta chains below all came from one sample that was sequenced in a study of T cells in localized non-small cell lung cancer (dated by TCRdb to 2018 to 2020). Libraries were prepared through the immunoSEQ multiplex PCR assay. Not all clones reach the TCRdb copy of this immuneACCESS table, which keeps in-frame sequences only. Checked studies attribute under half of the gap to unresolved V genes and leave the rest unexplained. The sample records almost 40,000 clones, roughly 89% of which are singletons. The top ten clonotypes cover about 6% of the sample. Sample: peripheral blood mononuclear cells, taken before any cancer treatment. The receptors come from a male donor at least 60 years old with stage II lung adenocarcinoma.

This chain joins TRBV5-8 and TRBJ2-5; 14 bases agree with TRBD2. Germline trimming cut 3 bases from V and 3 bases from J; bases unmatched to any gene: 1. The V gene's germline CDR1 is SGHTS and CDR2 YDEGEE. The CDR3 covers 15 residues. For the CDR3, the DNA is TGTGCCAGCAGCTGGGGACTAGCGGGAGAAGAGACCCAGTACTTC. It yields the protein CASSWGLAGEETQYF.

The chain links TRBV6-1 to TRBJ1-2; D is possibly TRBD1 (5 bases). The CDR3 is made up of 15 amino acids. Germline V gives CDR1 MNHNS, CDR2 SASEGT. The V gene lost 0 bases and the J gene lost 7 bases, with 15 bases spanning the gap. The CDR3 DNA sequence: TGTGCCAGCAGTGAAGCGGCGGGGCGGATGGGTGGCTACACCTTC. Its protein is CASSEAAGRMGGYTF.

The CDR3, as DNA: TGCGCCTCCAAGGGGGACCTCCGGGCCGGGGAGCTGTTTTTT. Encoded protein: CASKGDLRAGELFF. This chain uses TRBV10-1 with TRBJ2-2; TRBD1 might be the D (6 bases). Germline V gene lookup returns CDR1 WNHNN and CDR2 SYGVQD (reference sequence). The CDR3 is made up of 14 amino acids. V lost 11 bases to trimming and J lost 6 bases, with 19 bases between them.

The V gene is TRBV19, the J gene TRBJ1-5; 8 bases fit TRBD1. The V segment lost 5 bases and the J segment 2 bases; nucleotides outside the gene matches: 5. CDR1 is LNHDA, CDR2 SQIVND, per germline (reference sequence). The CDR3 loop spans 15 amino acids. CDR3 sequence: CASSLGTGGNQPQHF. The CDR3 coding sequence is TGTGCCAGTAGTCTAGGGACAGGAGGCAATCAGCCCCAGCATTTT.

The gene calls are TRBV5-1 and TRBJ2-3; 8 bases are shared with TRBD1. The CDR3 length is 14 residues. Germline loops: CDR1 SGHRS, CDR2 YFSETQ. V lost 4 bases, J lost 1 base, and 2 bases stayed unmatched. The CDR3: CASSAGQGTDTQYF. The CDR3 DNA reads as TGCGCCAGCAGCGCGGGACAGGGCACAGATACGCAGTATTTT.

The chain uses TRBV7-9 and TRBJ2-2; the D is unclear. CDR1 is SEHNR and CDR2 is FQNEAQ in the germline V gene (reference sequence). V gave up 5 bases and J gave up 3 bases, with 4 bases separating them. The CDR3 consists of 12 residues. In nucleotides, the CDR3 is TGTGCCAGCAGCCAGTACACCGGGGAGCTGTTTTTT. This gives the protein CASSQYTGELFF.

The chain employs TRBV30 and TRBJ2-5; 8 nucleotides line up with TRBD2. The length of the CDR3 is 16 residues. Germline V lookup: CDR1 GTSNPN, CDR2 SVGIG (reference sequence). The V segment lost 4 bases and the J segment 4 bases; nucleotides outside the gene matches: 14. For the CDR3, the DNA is TGTGCCTGGAATCCGGCGGGAGGACGTTCTCGAGAGACCCAGTACTTC. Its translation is CAWNPAGGRSRETQYF.

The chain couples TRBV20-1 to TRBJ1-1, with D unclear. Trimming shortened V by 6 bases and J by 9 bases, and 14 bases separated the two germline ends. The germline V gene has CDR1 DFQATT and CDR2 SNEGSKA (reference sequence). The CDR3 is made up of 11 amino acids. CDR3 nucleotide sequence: TGCAGTGCCCTGGACCTCCCCAAAGCTTTCTTT. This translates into CSALDLPKAFF.

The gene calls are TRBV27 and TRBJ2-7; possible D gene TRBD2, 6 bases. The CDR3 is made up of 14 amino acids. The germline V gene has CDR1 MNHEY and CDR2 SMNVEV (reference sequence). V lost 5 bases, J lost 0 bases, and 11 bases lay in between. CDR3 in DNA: TGTGCCAGCAGTCCAGAGGGAGGCTCCTACGAGCAGTACTTC. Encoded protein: CASSPEGGSYEQYF.

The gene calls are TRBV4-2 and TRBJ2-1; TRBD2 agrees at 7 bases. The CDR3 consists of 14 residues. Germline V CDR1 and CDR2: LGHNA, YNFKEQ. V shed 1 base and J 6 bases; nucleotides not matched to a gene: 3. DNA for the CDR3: TGTGCCAGCAGCCAAGCTGGGGGGGGCAATGAGCAGTTCTTC. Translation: CASSQAGGGNEQFF.

The CDR3 spells CASSLAQREGRTQYF. In DNA form, the CDR3 reads TGTGCCAGCAGCTTAGCGCAGCGGGAGGGCCGGACGCAGTATTTT. The chain employs TRBV7-2 and TRBJ2-3, with 10 bases matching TRBD2. The CDR3 has 15 amino acids. After removal of 0 bases from V and 9 bases from J, the junction contained 6 bases not matched to a gene. Looked up from germline, CDR1 is SGHTA and CDR2 is FQGNSA.

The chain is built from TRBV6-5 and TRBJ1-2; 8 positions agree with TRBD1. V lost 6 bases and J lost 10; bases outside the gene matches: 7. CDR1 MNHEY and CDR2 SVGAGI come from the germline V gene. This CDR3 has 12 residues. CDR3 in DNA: TGTGCCAGCAGATCGGACAGGGACGTCTACACCTTC. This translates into CASRSDRDVYTF.

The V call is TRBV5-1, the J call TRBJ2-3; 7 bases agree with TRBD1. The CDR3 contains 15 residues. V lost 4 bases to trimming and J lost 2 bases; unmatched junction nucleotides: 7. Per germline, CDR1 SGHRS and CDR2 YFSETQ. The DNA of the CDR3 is TGCGCCAGCAGCCTGGGACAGCTCGCCACAGATACGCAGTATTTT. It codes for CASSLGQLATDTQYF.

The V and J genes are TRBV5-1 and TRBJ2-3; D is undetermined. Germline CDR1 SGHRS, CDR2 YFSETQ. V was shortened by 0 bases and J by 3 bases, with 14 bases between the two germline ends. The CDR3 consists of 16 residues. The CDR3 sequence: CASSLASASWTDTQYF. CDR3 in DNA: TGCGCCAGCAGCTTGGCCTCGGCTAGTTGGACAGATACGCAGTATTTT. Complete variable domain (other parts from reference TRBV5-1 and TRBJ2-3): KAGVTQTPRYLIKTRGQQVTLSCSPISGHRSVSWYQQTPGQGLQFLFEYFSETQRNKGNFPGRFSGRQFSNSRSEMNVSTLELGDSALYLCASSLASASWTDTQYFGPGTRLTVL.

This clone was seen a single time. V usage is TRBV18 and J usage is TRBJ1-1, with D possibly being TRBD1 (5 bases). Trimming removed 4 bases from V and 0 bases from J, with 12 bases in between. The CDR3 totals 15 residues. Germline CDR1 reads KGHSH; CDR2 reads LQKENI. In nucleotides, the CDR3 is TGTGCCAGCTCACTGCCGGGGCAGCTGAACACTGAAGCTTTCTTT. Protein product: CASSLPGQLNTEAFF.